This TCR beta chain was identified during a study of shared clonotypes between healthy human individuals. Overall study results and limits: Naive subsets usually exceeded memory subsets in estimated richness. Shared clonotypes across all four donors exceeded non-shared ones in generation probability.

The V end lost 3 bases, the J end lost 7 bases, and 9 bases lay between the germline ends. Germline CDR1 is LNHDA and CDR2 is SQIVND (reference sequence). CDR3 size: 13 residues. Investigators spread the genomic DNA of each subset evenly over several immunoSEQ plates. Data came from immunoSEQ multiplex PCR; TCRdb stores just in-frame clones and leaves some out. The sample comprises millions of clones, 85% to 95% of which are singletons, and 0.13% rests with the top ten. In its sample, this clone was seen once. Its target is unknown. Other DNA sequences within the sample encode an identical CDR3. Specimen: naive CD4+ T cells sorted from blood. Subset denoted: CD45RA+ positively selected. V gene TRBV19 combines with J gene TRBJ1-4; TRBD1 is a possible D gene (5 bases). This receptor was taken from a young man in good health. The CDR3 here is CASSIGGAEKLFF. In DNA form, the CDR3 reads TGTGCCAGTAGTATTGGCGGGGCTGAAAAACTGTTTTTT.